The T cell receptor beta chain described here comes from a study of identical twins. Germline lookup yields CDR1 SGHRS and CDR2 YFSETQ. This CDR3 contains 17 residues. Trimming removed 0 bases at V and 8 bases at J, with 21 bases between. MiXCR, applied by TCRdb to the 5' RACE reads, yields one record per CDR3 protein. The sample includes 300,000 to 400,000 distinct CDR3 sequences, 7% to 9.5% of them seen just once. Sequenced sample: naive T cells sorted from blood. The J gene is TRBJ2-4, the V gene TRBV5-1; D tentatively fits TRBD1 or TRBD2 (6 bases each). This clonotype was sampled from a woman between 45 and 60 years old in good health. CDR3 bases: TGCGCCAGCAGCTTGGGGGGAGGAGTTCCCAACAGGGACATTCAGTACTTC. Translated: CASSLGGGVPNRDIQYF.